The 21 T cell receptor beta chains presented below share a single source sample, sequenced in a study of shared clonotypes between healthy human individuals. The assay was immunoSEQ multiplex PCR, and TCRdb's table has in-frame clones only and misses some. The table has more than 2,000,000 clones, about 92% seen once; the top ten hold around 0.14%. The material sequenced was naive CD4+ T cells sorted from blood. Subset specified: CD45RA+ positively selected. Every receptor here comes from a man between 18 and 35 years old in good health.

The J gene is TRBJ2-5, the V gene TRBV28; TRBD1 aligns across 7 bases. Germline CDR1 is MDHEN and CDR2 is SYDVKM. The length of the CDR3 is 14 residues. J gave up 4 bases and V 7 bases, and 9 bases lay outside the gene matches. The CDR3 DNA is TGTGCCAGCATCCCGGGACAGACACGAGAGACCCAGTACTTC. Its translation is CASIPGQTRETQYF.

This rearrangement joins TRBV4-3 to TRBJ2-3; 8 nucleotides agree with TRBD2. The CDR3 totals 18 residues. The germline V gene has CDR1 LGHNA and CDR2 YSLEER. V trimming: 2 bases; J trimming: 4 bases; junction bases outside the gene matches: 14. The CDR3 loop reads CASSQRAGESASPDTQYF. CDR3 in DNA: TGCGCCAGCAGCCAAAGAGCGGGAGAGTCCGCCTCCCCAGATACGCAGTATTTT.

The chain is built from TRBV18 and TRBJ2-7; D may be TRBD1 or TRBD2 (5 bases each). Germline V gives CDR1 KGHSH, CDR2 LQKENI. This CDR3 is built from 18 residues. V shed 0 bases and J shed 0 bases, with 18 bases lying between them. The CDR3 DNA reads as TGTGCCAGCTCACCACCTGGGACGGTGACAAGGAGCTCCTACGAGCAGTACTTC. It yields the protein CASSPPGTVTRSSYEQYF. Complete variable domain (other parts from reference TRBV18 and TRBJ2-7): NAGVMQNPRHLVRRRGQEARLRCSPMKGHSHVYWYRQLPEEGLKFMVYLQKENIIDESGMPKERFSAEFPKEGPSILRIQQVVRGDSAAYFCASSPPGTVTRSSYEQYFGPGTRLTVT.

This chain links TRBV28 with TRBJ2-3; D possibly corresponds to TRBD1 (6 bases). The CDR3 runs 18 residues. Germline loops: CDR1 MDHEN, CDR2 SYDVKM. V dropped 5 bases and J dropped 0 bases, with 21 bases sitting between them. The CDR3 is CASSTQGPSRPSTDTQYF. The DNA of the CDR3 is TGTGCCAGCAGTACTCAGGGGCCTAGCCGACCTAGCACAGATACGCAGTATTTT.

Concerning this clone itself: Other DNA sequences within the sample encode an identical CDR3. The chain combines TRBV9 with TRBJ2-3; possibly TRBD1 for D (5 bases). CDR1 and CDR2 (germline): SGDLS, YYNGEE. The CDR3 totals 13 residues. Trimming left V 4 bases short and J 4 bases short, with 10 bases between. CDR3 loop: CASSLGLSDTQYF. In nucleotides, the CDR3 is TGTGCCAGCAGCTTGGGGCTATCAGATACGCAGTATTTT.

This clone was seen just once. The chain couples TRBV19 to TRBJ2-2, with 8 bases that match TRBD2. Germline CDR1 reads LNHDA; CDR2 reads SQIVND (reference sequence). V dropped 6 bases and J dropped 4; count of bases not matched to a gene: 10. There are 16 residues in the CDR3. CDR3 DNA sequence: TGTGCCAGTAGCATCGGGGGGGCCGGGTTCACCGGGGAGCTGTTTTTT. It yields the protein CASSIGGAGFTGELFF.

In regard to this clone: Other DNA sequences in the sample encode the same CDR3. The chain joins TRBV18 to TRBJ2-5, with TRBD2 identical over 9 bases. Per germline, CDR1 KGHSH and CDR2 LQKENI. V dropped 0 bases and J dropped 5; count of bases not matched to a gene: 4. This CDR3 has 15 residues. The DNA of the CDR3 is TGTGCCAGCTCACCACCGAGTGCGGGAGGGGAGACCCAGTACTTC. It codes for CASSPPSAGGETQYF.

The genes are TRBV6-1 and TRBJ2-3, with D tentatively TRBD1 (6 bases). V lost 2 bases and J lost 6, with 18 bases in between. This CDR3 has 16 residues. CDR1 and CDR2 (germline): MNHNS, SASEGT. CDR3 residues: CASSEQWGRPWDTQYF. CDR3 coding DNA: TGTGCCAGCAGTGAACAATGGGGGCGGCCTTGGGATACGCAGTATTTT.

Here the CDR3 reads CASSPDRRGETQYF. The CDR3 coding sequence is TGCGCCAGCAGCCCAGACAGGAGAGGGGAGACCCAGTACTTC. The chain recombines TRBV5-1 with TRBJ2-5; maybe TRBD1 (6 bases). CDR3 length equals 14 residues. CDR1 SGHRS and CDR2 YFSETQ come from the germline V gene. Trimming took off 4 bases at V and 5 bases at J, with 15 bases between the two ends.

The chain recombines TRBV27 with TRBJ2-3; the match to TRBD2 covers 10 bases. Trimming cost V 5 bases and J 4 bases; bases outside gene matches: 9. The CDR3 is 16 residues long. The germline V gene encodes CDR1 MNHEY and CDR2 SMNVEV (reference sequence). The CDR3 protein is CASSPRLAGVSDTQYF. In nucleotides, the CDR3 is TGTGCCAGCAGTCCGCGTCTAGCGGGAGTGTCAGATACGCAGTATTTT.

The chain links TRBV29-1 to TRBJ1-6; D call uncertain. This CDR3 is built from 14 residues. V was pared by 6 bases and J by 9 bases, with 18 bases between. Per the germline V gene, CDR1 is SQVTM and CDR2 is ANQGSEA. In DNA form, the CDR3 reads TGCAGCGTCTCCTTTGCGGGGATGGGTTCACCCCTCCACTTT. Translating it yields CSVSFAGMGSPLHF. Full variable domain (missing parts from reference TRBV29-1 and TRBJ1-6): SAVISQKPSRDICQRGTSLTIQCQVDSQVTMMFWYRQQPGQSLTLIATANQGSEATYESGFVIDKFPISRPNLTFSTLTVSNMSPEDSSIYLCSVSFAGMGSPLHFGNGTRLTVT.

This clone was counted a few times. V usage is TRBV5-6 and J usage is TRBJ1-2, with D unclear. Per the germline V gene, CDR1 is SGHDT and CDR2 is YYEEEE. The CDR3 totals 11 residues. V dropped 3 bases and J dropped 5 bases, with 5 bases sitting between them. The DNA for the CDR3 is TGTGCCAGCAGCTCGCAATATGGCTACACCTTC. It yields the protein CASSSQYGYTF. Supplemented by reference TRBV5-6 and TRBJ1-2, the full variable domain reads DAGVTQSPTHLIKTRGQQVTLRCSPKSGHDTVSWYQQALGQGPQFIFQYYEEEERQRGNFPDRFSGHQFPNYSSELNVNALLLGDSALYLCASSSQYGYTFGSGTRLTVV.

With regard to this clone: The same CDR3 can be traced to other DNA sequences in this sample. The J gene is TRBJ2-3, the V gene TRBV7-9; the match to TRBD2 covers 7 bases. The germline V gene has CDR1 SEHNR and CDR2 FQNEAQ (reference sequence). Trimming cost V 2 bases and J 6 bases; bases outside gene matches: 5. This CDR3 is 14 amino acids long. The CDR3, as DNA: TGTGCCAGCAGCTTAACGGCGGGAGCGGATACGCAGTATTTT. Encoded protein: CASSLTAGADTQYF.

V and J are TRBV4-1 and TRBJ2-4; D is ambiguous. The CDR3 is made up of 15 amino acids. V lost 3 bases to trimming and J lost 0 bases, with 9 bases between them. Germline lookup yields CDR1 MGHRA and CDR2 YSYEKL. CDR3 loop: CASSHIYLAKNIQYF. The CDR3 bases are TGCGCCAGCAGCCATATATACTTAGCCAAAAACATTCAGTACTTC.

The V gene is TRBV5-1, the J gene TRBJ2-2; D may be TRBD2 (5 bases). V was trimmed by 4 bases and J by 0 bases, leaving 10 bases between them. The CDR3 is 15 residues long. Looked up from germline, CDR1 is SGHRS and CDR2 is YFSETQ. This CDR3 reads CASSPEGSNTGELFF. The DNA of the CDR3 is TGCGCCAGCAGCCCCGAGGGCTCGAACACCGGGGAGCTGTTTTTT. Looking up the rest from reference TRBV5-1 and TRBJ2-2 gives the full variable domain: KAGVTQTPRYLIKTRGQQVTLSCSPISGHRSVSWYQQTPGQGLQFLFEYFSETQRNKGNFPGRFSGRQFSNSRSEMNVSTLELGDSALYLCASSPEGSNTGELFFGEGSRLTVL.

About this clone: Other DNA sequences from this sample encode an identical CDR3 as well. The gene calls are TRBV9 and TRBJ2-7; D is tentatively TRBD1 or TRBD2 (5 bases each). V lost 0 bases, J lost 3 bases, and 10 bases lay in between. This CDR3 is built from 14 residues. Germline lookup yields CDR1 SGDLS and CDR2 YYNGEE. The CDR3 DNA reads TGTGCCAGCAGCGTAGTCCCAGGGAGCTACGAGCAGTACTTC. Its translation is CASSVVPGSYEQYF.

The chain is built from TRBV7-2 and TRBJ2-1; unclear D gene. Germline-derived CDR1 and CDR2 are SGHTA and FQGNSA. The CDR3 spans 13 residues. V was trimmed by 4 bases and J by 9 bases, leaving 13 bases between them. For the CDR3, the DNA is TGTGCCAGCAGCTCCTCGACCACCAGTGAGCAGTTCTTC. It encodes CASSSSTTSEQFF.

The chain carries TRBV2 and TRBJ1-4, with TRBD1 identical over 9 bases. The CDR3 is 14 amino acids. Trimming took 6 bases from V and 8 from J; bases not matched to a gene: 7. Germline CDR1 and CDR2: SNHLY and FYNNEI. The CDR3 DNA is TGTGCCAGCAGGCCGGGACAGGGTTTGGAAAAACTGTTTTTT. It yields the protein CASRPGQGLEKLFF.

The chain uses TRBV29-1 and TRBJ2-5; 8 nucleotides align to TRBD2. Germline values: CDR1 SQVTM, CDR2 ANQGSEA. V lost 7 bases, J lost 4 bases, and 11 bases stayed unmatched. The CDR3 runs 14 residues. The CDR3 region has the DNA TGCAGCGCCCTCGTGGGTGCGGGAGGAGAGACCCAGTACTTC. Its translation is CSALVGAGGETQYF.

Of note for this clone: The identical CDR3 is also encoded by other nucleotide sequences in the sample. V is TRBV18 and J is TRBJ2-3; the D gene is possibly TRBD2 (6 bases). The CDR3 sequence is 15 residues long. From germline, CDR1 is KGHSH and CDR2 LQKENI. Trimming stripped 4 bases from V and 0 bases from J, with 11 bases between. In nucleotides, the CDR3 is TGTGCCAGCTCACGGGACTTAACTAGCACAGATACGCAGTATTTT. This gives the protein CASSRDLTSTDTQYF.

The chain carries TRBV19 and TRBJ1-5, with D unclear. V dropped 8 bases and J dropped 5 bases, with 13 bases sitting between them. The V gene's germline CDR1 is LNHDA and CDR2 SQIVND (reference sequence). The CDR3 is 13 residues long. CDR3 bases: TGTGCCAGTGACCCAGGCATGCATCAGCCCCAGCATTTT. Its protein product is CASDPGMHQPQHF.